Below, one TCR beta chain is given with its context. These data belong to a study of blood T cell repertoires in COVID-19. In the study overall: Spain, Italy and the United States supplied samples that represented acute and convalescent COVID-19. PBMCs, B-cell-depleted T cells, or T cells provided the cDNA or gDNA that made up the material.

Original methodology: Estimated nucleated cell counts came from reference gene primer amplification. The assay was immunoSEQ multiplex PCR, and TCRdb's table has in-frame clones only and misses some. V, J and clone size derive from that table, while D and trimming were established from the DNA sequence. The table includes tens of thousands of clones, around nine tenths detected once. Seattle-derived patients entered the study during active infection and were followed longitudinally. V lost 4 bases and J lost 6; bases outside the gene matches: 4. CDR3 length: 13 residues. Germline V lookup: CDR1 SGHRS, CDR2 YFSETQ.

This TCR came from a man aged 35-49 years with COVID-19, enrolled during active disease. The chain employs TRBV5-1 and TRBJ1-3; 7 positions agree with TRBD1. Sequencing used peripheral blood. The CDR3 region is CASSMGQKNTIYF. Written as DNA, the CDR3 is TGCGCCAGCAGCATGGGACAGAAAAACACCATATATTTT. The variable domain in full, completed from reference TRBV5-1 and TRBJ1-3, reads KAGVTQTPRYLIKTRGQQVTLSCSPISGHRSVSWYQQTPGQGLQFLFEYFSETQRNKGNFPGRFSGRQFSNSRSEMNVSTLELGDSALYLCASSMGQKNTIYFGEGSWLTVV.